This T cell receptor (beta chain) was sequenced in a study of T-cell memory formation after mild COVID-19. Trimming pared 6 bases from V and 7 bases from J, leaving 18 bases between. The CDR3 is 15 residues long. Germline assignment: CDR1 SGHTA and CDR2 FQGNSA. This clonotype was picked up a small number of times. MiXCR was run by TCRdb on the 5' RACE reads, yielding one entry per CDR3 protein. The sample carries roughly 600,000 distinct CDR3 sequences, over 15% recorded once. The TCR sequence derives from an adult woman who had mild COVID-19 (a few samples of this study predate the infection). Cell type and time point are not known. Sequencing input: PBMCs or a T cell subset sorted from them (not recorded which). The chain has TRBV7-2 and TRBJ2-2; the D call may be TRBD1 or TRBD2 (5 bases each). As DNA, the CDR3 is TGTGCCAGCAGTCCTGAGGGGACGGATGGCGGGGAGCTGTTTTTT. The encoded protein is CASSPEGTDGGELFF. Complete variable domain (other parts from reference TRBV7-2 and TRBJ2-2): GAGVSQSPSNKVTEKGKDVELRCDPISGHTALYWYRQSLGQGLEFLIYFQGNSAPDKSGLPSDRFSAERTGGSVSTLTIQRTQQEDSAVYLCASSPEGTDGGELFFGEGSRLTVL.